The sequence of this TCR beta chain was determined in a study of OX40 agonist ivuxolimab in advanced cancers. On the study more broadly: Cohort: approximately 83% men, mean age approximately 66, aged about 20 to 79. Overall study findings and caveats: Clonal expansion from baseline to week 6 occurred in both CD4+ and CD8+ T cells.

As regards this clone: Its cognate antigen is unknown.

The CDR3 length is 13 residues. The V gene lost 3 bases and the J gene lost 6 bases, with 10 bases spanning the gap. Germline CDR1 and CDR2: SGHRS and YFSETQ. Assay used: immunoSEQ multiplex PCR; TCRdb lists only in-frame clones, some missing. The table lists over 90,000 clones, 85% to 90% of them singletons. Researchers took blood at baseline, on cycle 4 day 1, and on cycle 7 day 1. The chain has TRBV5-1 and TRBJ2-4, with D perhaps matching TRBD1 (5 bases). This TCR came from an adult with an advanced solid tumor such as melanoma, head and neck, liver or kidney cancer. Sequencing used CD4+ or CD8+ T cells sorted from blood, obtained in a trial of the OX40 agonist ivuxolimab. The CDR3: CASSSGRGNIQYF. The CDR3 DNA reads TGCGCCAGCAGCTCCGGTAGGGGAAACATTCAGTACTTC.